Listed here are 17 T cell receptor beta chains from one sample, sequenced in a study of blood T cell repertoires in COVID-19. Clones were read by immunoSEQ multiplex PCR, and TCRdb kept only the in-frame ones, dropping some. The sample has 150,000 to 190,000 clones, about four fifths seen once. The sequenced sample was peripheral blood. The receptors stem from a woman at least 80 years old with acute or convalescent COVID-19.

The J gene is TRBJ2-7, the V gene TRBV19, with D possibly TRBD1 on 6 matching bases. Deletions cut 7 bases from V and 4 bases from J, with 17 bases between. CDR3 length: 14 amino acids. CDR1 is LNHDA, CDR2 SQIVND, per germline (reference sequence). CDR3 bases: TGTGCCAGTACCCATGCGACAGGAAATTACGAGCAGTACTTC. Its protein is CASTHATGNYEQYF.

The J gene is TRBJ1-2, the V gene TRBV6-1, with TRBD1 matching over 9 bases. CDR3 length equals 14 residues. J lost 8 bases, V lost 3 bases, and 7 bases had no gene match. CDR1 MNHNS and CDR2 SASEGT come from the germline V gene. CDR3: CASSDPGQGWGYTF. DNA for the CDR3: TGTGCCAGCAGTGATCCGGGACAGGGTTGGGGCTACACCTTC.

The J gene is TRBJ1-1, the V gene TRBV7-9; 7 bases fit TRBD1. There are 13 residues in the CDR3. Germline V CDR1 and CDR2: SEHNR, FQNEAQ (reference sequence). V gave up 5 bases and J gave up 13 bases; unmatched junction bases: 13. DNA of the CDR3: TGTGCCAGCAGCCCTCGACAGGGAGAATTAGGTTTCTTT. Translating gives CASSPRQGELGFF.

The chain has TRBV7-2 and TRBJ1-1, with D perhaps matching TRBD1 (6 bases). This CDR3 has 15 residues. Germline CDR1 reads SGHTA; CDR2 reads FQGNSA. V gave up 6 bases and J gave up 6 bases, with 20 bases separating them. The CDR3 coding sequence is TGTGCCAGCAGTTCTACAGGGTCCTTTATGGCTGAAGCTTTCTTT. Residues: CASSSTGSFMAEAFF.

The rearrangement uses TRBV10-3 and TRBJ2-1; TRBD2 matches at 12 bases. This CDR3 spans 15 amino acids. Trimming at V came to 4 bases and at J to 7 bases, leaving 5 bases not matched to a gene. Germline V CDR1 and CDR2: ENHRY, SYGVKD. DNA of the CDR3: TGTGCCATCAGTGCACGACTAGCGGGAGAGAATGAGCAGTTCTTC. Residues: CAISARLAGENEQFF.

The rearrangement links TRBV6-2 or TRBV6-3 to TRBJ1-5; possibly TRBD1 for D (6 bases). Germline V CDR1 and CDR2: MNHEY, SVGEGT. The V gene lost 4 bases and the J gene lost 3 bases, with 10 bases spanning the gap. The CDR3 spans 14 residues. The CDR3 DNA is TGTGCCAGCAGTTCGACAGGCTCCAATCAGCCCCAGCATTTT. Amino acids: CASSSTGSNQPQHF.

This clone was counted a few times. The gene calls are TRBV3-1 (or the pseudogene TRBV3-2) and TRBJ2-5; TRBD1 is a possible D gene (5 bases). The CDR3 is 13 residues long. Germline loops: CDR1 LGHDT, CDR2 YNNKEL (reference sequence). V dropped 7 bases and J dropped 5 bases, with 14 bases sitting between them. The CDR3 loop reads CASNNQGVETQYF. The CDR3, as DNA: TGTGCCAGCAACAACCAGGGTGTCGAGACCCAGTACTTC.

The V call is TRBV6-2 or TRBV6-3, the J call TRBJ1-1; TRBD1 is a possible D gene (6 bases). CDR1 and CDR2 from the germline V gene are MNHEY and SVGEGT. Trimming removed 3 bases from V and 5 bases from J, with 10 bases in between. The CDR3 is 13 amino acids. The CDR3 coding sequence is TGTGCCAGCAGTTATACTCAGGGGACTGAAGCTTTCTTT. Protein sequence: CASSYTQGTEAFF.

CDR3 sequence reads: CASSEGSSGRGGQYF. The DNA of the CDR3 is TGTGCCAGCAGTGAAGGCTCTAGCGGGAGGGGAGGGCAGTACTTC. The chain couples TRBV6-1 to TRBJ2-7; 12 nucleotides line up with TRBD2. CDR3 length equals 15 residues. V was clipped by 1 base and J by 9 bases; unmatched bases: 7. CDR1 MNHNS and CDR2 SASEGT come from the germline V gene.

This chain links TRBV5-1 with TRBJ2-7, with D perhaps matching TRBD2 (6 bases). The germline V gene has CDR1 SGHRS and CDR2 YFSETQ. This CDR3 is 14 amino acids long. V was cut by 3 bases and J by 4 bases, with 14 bases left in between. CDR3 nucleotide sequence: TGCGCCAGCAGCTCGGGAGTTCCAGAGTACGAGCAGTACTTC. Translation gives CASSSGVPEYEQYF. The full variable domain, its missing parts supplied by reference TRBV5-1 and TRBJ2-7, is KAGVTQTPRYLIKTRGQQVTLSCSPISGHRSVSWYQQTPGQGLQFLFEYFSETQRNKGNFPGRFSGRQFSNSRSEMNVSTLELGDSALYLCASSSGVPEYEQYFGPGTRLTVT.

DNA of the CDR3: TGTGCCAGCAGCGTAGGAGGAGGGACGGCCGGCCAAGAGACCCAGTACTTC. Translation gives CASSVGGGTAGQETQYF. The chain has TRBV9 and TRBJ2-5; a possible D gene is TRBD2 (6 bases). Trimming removed 0 bases at V and 1 base at J, with 16 bases between. Per the germline V gene, CDR1 is SGDLS and CDR2 is YYNGEE. There are 17 residues in the CDR3.

CDR3 nucleotides: TGTGCCAGCAGGGGAAGGGAGAAAGAAGCTTTCTTT. Residues: CASRGREKEAFF. The chain links TRBV27 to TRBJ1-1; no clear D gene. Germline assignment: CDR1 MNHEY and CDR2 SMNVEV (reference sequence). The CDR3 contains 12 residues. Trimming took 6 bases from V and 8 from J, leaving 13 bases between them.

The chain has TRBV12-5 and TRBJ2-1; D not certain. Between the trimmed V and J ends, which lost 6 bases and 2 bases, there was a span of 5 bases. CDR3 size: 12 residues. Germline V gene lookup returns CDR1 LGHNT and CDR2 FRNRAP. The CDR3 DNA follows: TGTGCTAGTGGCCTCCCCTACAATGAGCAGTTCTTC. Translated, it gives CASGLPYNEQFF.

The genes are TRBV4-2 and TRBJ1-6; D not resolved. The CDR3 contains 13 residues. With 3 bases removed from V and 8 bases from J, the gap between germline ends came to 8 bases. Germline V gene data show CDR1 as LGHNA and CDR2 as YNFKEQ. This CDR3 is CASSQNPDSPLHF. DNA for the CDR3: TGTGCCAGCAGCCAGAACCCGGATTCACCCCTCCACTTT.

This clone was counted only a few times. The CDR3 reads CASSINNPLGGHYGYTF. The CDR3 nucleotides are TGTGCCAGCAGCATAAACAACCCACTGGGGGGGCACTATGGCTACACCTTC. The chain employs TRBV7-9 and TRBJ1-2; weak D call: TRBD1 (6 bases). This CDR3 has 17 amino acids. CDR1 and CDR2 (germline): SEHNR, FQNEAQ (reference sequence). V was shortened by 5 bases and J by 3 bases, with 22 bases between the two germline ends.

This sequence joins TRBV9 and TRBJ1-2; 7 nucleotides align to TRBD1. Trimming took 0 bases from V and 6 from J; bases not matched to a gene: 2. The CDR3 spans 13 residues. Germline CDR1 reads SGDLS; CDR2 reads YYNGEE. The CDR3 reads CASSVATGDGYTF. The CDR3 bases are TGTGCCAGCAGCGTAGCCACAGGGGATGGCTACACCTTC.

V gene TRBV2 combines with J gene TRBJ1-2, with D tentatively TRBD1 (6 bases). Trimming removed 3 bases at V and 4 bases at J, with 12 bases between. CDR1 is SNHLY and CDR2 is FYNNEI in the germline V gene. The CDR3 is made up of 14 amino acids. CDR3 coding DNA: TGTGCCAGCAGTGATAGGATAGGGGGCTATGGCTACACCTTC. It yields the protein CASSDRIGGYGYTF.